This T cell receptor beta chain was sequenced during a study of TIL therapy for anti-PD-1-resistant metastatic lung cancer. Time point here: pre-treatment sample, taken before nivolumab and TIL therapy. The tumor samples were excised metastases, mostly pleural nodules or supraclavicular lymph nodes. Sequencing used immunoSEQ v3. Sequencing used immunoSEQ multiplex PCR; TCRdb keeps in-frame clones, though not all of them. This table holds 45,000 to 50,000 clones, 60% to 85% found once. This sequence was found in a person between 30 and 80 years old with non-small cell lung cancer. Sequences were derived from tumor tissue, sampled at baseline.

The CDR3 reads CASSPRIDVGNEQYF. In nucleotides, the CDR3 is TGTGCCAGCTCACCACGGATCGATGTAGGGAACGAGCAGTACTTC. The V call is TRBV18, the J call TRBJ2-7; D not resolved. Per the germline V gene, CDR1 is KGHSH and CDR2 is LQKENI. V was shortened by 1 base and J by 5 bases, with 15 bases between the two germline ends. This CDR3 is 15 amino acids long.